These 8 T cell receptor beta chains share one sample of origin, sequenced in a study of cytomegalovirus exposure and HLA in healthy donors. A multiplex PCR was run with 60 Vbeta primers and 13 Jbeta primers. Here immunoSEQ multiplex PCR was the method, and the copy in TCRdb shows in-frame clones only, minus some. This sample has about 65,000 clones, with approximately 67% found just once. The material sequenced was PBMCs. Receptors were obtained from a man aged 25-40 years in good health and CMV-seronegative.

The rearrangement joins TRBV15 to TRBJ2-7; 8 nucleotides line up with TRBD1. Germline V gene lookup returns CDR1 LNHNV and CDR2 YYDKDF (reference sequence). V was pared by 3 bases and J by 6 bases, with 10 bases of the junction left unmatched. The CDR3 runs to 15 residues. CDR3 region: CATSRDRTGSREQYF. The CDR3 DNA reads TGTGCCACCAGCAGGGATAGGACAGGGAGTCGCGAGCAGTACTTC.

This chain links TRBV29-1 with TRBJ2-4, with 7 bases matching TRBD1. Germline lookup yields CDR1 SQVTM and CDR2 ANQGSEA. The CDR3 spans 15 residues. V shed 6 bases, J shed 1 base, and the junction held 9 bases outside the gene matches. The CDR3 nucleotides read TGCAGCGTATTAAAACCGGGACAGGCCAAAAACATTCAGTACTTC. Translating it yields CSVLKPGQAKNIQYF.

This chain joins TRBV2 and TRBJ2-1; 8 bases are shared with TRBD2. The CDR3 consists of 16 residues. Germline V gene data show CDR1 as SNHLY and CDR2 as FYNNEI. Trimming at V came to 6 bases and at J to 0 bases, leaving 7 bases not matched to a gene. This CDR3 is CASSQSGGLSYNEQFF. CDR3 bases: TGTGCCAGCAGCCAGAGCGGGGGCCTCTCCTACAATGAGCAGTTCTTC.

The rearrangement joins TRBV25-1 to TRBJ2-7; tentative D call: TRBD2 (6 bases). Germline V gene data show CDR1 as MGHDK and CDR2 as SYGVNS. V lost 3 bases and J lost 4, with 19 bases in between. This CDR3 has 16 residues. The CDR3 sequence: CASSESSGLLDYEQYF. DNA of the CDR3: TGTGCCAGCAGTGAGAGTAGCGGACTCCTCGATTACGAGCAGTACTTC.

This chain connects TRBV11-2 to TRBJ2-4, with 7 positions matching TRBD2. CDR1 and CDR2 from the germline V gene are SGHAT and FQNNGV. J lost 0 bases, V lost 4 bases, and 15 bases had no gene match. The CDR3 length is 19 residues. DNA of the CDR3: TGTGCCAGCAGCTACCGGGAGGCAGTAGGGTATGGAGCCAAAAACATTCAGTACTTC. It translates to CASSYREAVGYGAKNIQYF.

The rearrangement uses TRBV5-4 and TRBJ2-5; 9 nucleotides match TRBD2. In germline, CDR1 is SGHNT, CDR2 YYREEE (reference sequence). The CDR3 is 15 amino acids. V shed 1 base, J shed 5 bases, and the junction held 6 bases outside the gene matches. The chain's CDR3 is CASSLLAGGLETQYF. Here the CDR3 DNA reads TGTGCCAGCAGCTTGTTGGCGGGGGGGCTGGAGACCCAGTACTTC.

This clone was seen a few times. This CDR3 is CASSQDGAPRGNSPLHF. The CDR3 DNA is TGCGCCAGCAGCCAAGATGGGGCCCCCAGGGGTAATTCACCCCTCCACTTT. The gene calls are TRBV4-1 and TRBJ1-6, with TRBD1 as a possible D gene (6 bases). Germline loops: CDR1 MGHRA, CDR2 YSYEKL. This CDR3 contains 17 residues. Trimming cost V 0 bases and J 6 bases, with 15 bases left between them.

About this clone: At one end, the junction sequence differs from germline, possibly due to a read error. The J gene is TRBJ2-5, the V gene TRBV2; 10 bases line up with TRBD2. This CDR3 is 15 amino acids long. CDR1 is SNHLY, CDR2 FYNNEI, per germline. CDR3 nucleotides: TGTGCCAGCAAGTATAGCGGGGGGCTTCGAGAGACCCAGCACTTC. Amino acids: CASKYSGGLRETQHF.